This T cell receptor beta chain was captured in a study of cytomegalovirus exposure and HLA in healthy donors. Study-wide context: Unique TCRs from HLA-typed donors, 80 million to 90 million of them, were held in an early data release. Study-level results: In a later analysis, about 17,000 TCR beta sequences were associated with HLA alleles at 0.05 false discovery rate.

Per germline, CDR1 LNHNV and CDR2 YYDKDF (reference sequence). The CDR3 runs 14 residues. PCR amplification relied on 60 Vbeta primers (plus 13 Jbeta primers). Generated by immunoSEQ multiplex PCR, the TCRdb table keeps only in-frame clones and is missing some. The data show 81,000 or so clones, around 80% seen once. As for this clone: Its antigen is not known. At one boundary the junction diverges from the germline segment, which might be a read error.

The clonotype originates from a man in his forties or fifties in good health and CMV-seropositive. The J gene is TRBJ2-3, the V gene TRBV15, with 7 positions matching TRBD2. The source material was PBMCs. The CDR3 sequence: CASRGGSGTDMQYF. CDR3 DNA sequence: TGTGCCTCTCGCGGCGGGAGTGGCACAGATATGCAGTATTTT.